This T cell receptor (beta chain) was recorded in a study of Graves' ophthalmopathy and Graves' hyperthyroidism. Study observations and caveats: Sensitivity of approximately 70% and specificity of 72% to 85% were achieved by the model that predicted ophthalmopathy progression.

Losses at the gene ends were 6 bases for V and 3 bases for J; bases not matched to a gene: 5. The CDR3 loop spans 13 amino acids. Other autoimmune diseases, uncontrolled infections, pregnancy or lactation ruled patients out of participation. The TCR beta CDR3 regions underwent amplification from RNA transcripts. First-round RT-PCR relied on HTBI primers, and a second-round multiplex PCR came next. One entry per CDR3 protein, called by TCRdb with MiXCR from the multiplex PCR reads. This table holds roughly 380,000 distinct CDR3 sequences, 15% found once. This clonotype was recorded a few times. Its antigen is not identified. This may be a read error: a much more frequent sequence differs by one nucleotide.

This TCR came from a woman under 30 with stable Graves' hyperthyroidism. Sequencing was performed on peripheral blood. The chain couples TRBV12-3 or TRBV12-4 to TRBJ2-7; 7 positions match TRBD2. The CDR3 reads CASSAGGYYEQYF. The CDR3 DNA is TGTGCCAGCAGCGCCGGGGGGTACTACGAGCAGTACTTC.